These T cell receptor beta chains were read from a single sample in a study of shared clonotypes between healthy human individuals. The assay was immunoSEQ multiplex PCR, and TCRdb's table has in-frame clones only and misses some. This table has approximately 2,300,000 clones, about 90% appearing once. Sequenced: naive CD4+ T cells from PBMCs. These receptors were obtained from a man aged 18 to 30 in good health. Some clones in this sample may be carry-over from other donors' samples. Each CDR3 is given with its conserved first and last residue. D genes are given only for firm matches. Only part of the rows carry a size: once, few, many, or a class if the clone is expanded.

TRBD2	once	TRBV4-1	TRBJ2-1	TGCGCCAGCCGAATATATAGCGGGTGGTACAATGAGCAGTTCTTC	CASRIYSGWYNEQFF
TRBD2	NA	TRBV7-9	TRBJ2-3	TGTGCCAGCAGCTTAAGGCTAGCGGGAGGGTCAGATACGCAGTATTTT	CASSLRLAGGSDTQYF
NA	once	TRBV28	TRBJ1-5	TGTGCCAGCAGTTTACCTTTCAGTAGCAATCAGCCCCAGCATTTT	CASSLPFSSNQPQHF
NA	NA	TRBV19	TRBJ2-3	TGTGCCAGTAGTCCCTACCTGCTGGGGGGAGCCCCAGATACGCAGTATTTT	CASSPYLLGGAPDTQYF
NA	NA	TRBV5-1	TRBJ1-1	TGCGCCAGCAGCTTGGTGCTTGCCGGGACTGAAGCTTTCTTT	CASSLVLAGTEAFF
NA	NA	TRBV5-4	TRBJ2-1	TGTGCCAGCAGCTTGGCCTCCCCCATTGCGGGCAATGAGCAGTTCTTC	CASSLASPIAGNEQFF
NA	NA	TRBV6-6	TRBJ1-5	TGTGCCAGCAGTTACTCAGGCGGGGACGAGGCCCAGCATTTT	CASSYSGGDEAQHF
TRBD1	NA	TRBV19	TRBJ1-2	TGTGCCAGTAGTATGAGGGACAGGGGGGTATATGGCTACACCTTC	CASSMRDRGVYGYTF
NA	NA	TRBV27	TRBJ2-7	TGTGCCAGCAGTTTAGGCGGGACCCGGGGTGGCGAGCAGTACTTC	CASSLGGTRGGEQYF
NA	NA	TRBV10-3	TRBJ2-7	TGTGCCATCAGTGAGCACAGCTCCTACGAGCAGTACTTC	CAISEHSSYEQYF
TRBD2	NA	TRBV6-5	TRBJ2-7	TGTGCCAGCAGGGAGTCGGCGGGACTAGAGATCCAGTACTTC	CASRESAGLEIQYF
NA	NA	TRBV5-4	TRBJ2-7	TGTGCCAGCAGCTTGGTGCCGGACGAGCAGTACTTC	CASSLVPDEQYF
TRBD2	once	TRBV12-5	TRBJ2-5	TGTGCTAGTGGTTTGGTACTGGGAGGGAGGCAAGAGACCCAGTACTTC	CASGLVLGGRQETQYF
TRBD2	NA	TRBV28	TRBJ2-1	TGTGCCAGCAGCCTAACACTCCGGCTAGCGGGAGGTCCATGGGAGCAGTTCTTC	CASSLTLRLAGGPWEQFF
TRBD2	NA	TRBV6-5	TRBJ2-1	TGTGCCAGCAGGGGTTCCCGGACTAGTATCAATGAGCAGTTCTTC	CASRGSRTSINEQFF
NA	NA	TRBV5-1	TRBJ2-3	TGCGCCAGCGGGCGAGGGGGGGCCACAGATACGCAGTATTTT	CASGRGGATDTQYF
TRBD1	NA	TRBV6-5	TRBJ2-2	TGTGCCAGCAGCCGGGACAGGGGCGCCGGGGAGCTGTTTTTT	CASSRDRGAGELFF
TRBD2	NA	TRBV15	TRBJ2-1	TGTGCCACCAGCAGAGAACCCCCGACTAGCGGGAGGAGCTCCTACAATGAGCAGTTCTTC	CATSREPPTSGRSSYNEQFF
NA	NA	TRBV7-9	TRBJ2-3	TGTGCCAGCAGCTTAACTCGGGGGACAGATACGCAGTATTTT	CASSLTRGTDTQYF
TRBD1	NA	TRBV5-5	TRBJ2-3	TGTGCCAGCAGCCCGGACAGGGCGAAAGATACGCAGTATTTT	CASSPDRAKDTQYF
TRBD1	NA	TRBV7-3	TRBJ2-6	TGTGCCAGCAGCCAACAGGGGGTGGCTGGGGCCAACGTCCTGACTTTC	CASSQQGVAGANVLTF
NA	NA	TRBV7-2	TRBJ1-1	TGTGCCAGCAGCTTAAAATCGGTCCCGGGTGAAGCTTTCTTT	CASSLKSVPGEAFF
TRBD1	NA	TRBV30	TRBJ1-2	TGTGCCTGGAGTGCTGGGACAGTCTATGGCTACACCTTC	CAWSAGTVYGYTF
TRBD1	once	TRBV30	TRBJ2-1	TGTGCCTGGAGTAAAAAGGGGGCTGACAATGAGCAGTTCTTC	CAWSKKGADNEQFF
TRBD1	NA	TRBV18	TRBJ1-2	TGTGCCAGCTCACCCCTGACAGGGGGCGAAAACTATGGCTACACCTTC	CASSPLTGGENYGYTF
TRBD1	NA	TRBV18	TRBJ1-3	TGTGCCAGCTCTGCCACAGGGGGCGGAAACACCATATATTTT	CASSATGGGNTIYF
TRBD2	NA	TRBV28	TRBJ2-5	TGTGCCAGCAGTGGCGGGAGGGGGACCCAGTACTTC	CASSGGRGTQYF
TRBD2	once	TRBV2	TRBJ2-1	TGTGCCAGCAGGGGTCCGGGACTAGCGGGAGGAGGAACCTACAATGAGCAGTTCTTC	CASRGPGLAGGGTYNEQFF
TRBD2	once	TRBV2	TRBJ2-1	TGTGCCAGCAGAGGACTAGCGGGAACCGCCTACAATGAGCAGTTCTTC	CASRGLAGTAYNEQFF
NA	NA	TRBV6-6	TRBJ2-1	TGTGCCAGCAGTTACGGGATCTACAATGAGCAGTTCTTC	CASSYGIYNEQFF
TRBD1	NA	TRBV7-2	TRBJ1-2	TGTGCCAGCAGCGTAGACAGGGCCTATGGCTACACCTTC	CASSVDRAYGYTF
NA	NA	TRBV27	TRBJ2-4	TGTGCCAGCAGCCGTGGACGGGAAAACATTCAGTACTTC	CASSRGRENIQYF
TRBD1	NA	TRBV19	TRBJ2-2	TGTGCCAGTAAGGGGGCTCCGGGACAGCGAAACGGGGAGCTGTTTTTT	CASKGAPGQRNGELFF
NA	NA	TRBV28	TRBJ2-7	TGTGCCAGCAGTTTAGCTGGACACGGCTACGAGCAGTACTTC	CASSLAGHGYEQYF
NA	NA	TRBV7-3	TRBJ2-6	TGTGCCAGCAGCTTTCCTGGGGCCAACGTCCTGACTTTC	CASSFPGANVLTF
NA	NA	TRBV5-1	TRBJ1-2	TGCGCCAGCAGCTTGTTCCAAGGGGACTATGGCTACACCTTC	CASSLFQGDYGYTF
TRBD1	NA	TRBV7-9	TRBJ1-2	TGTGCCAGCAGCTTAGCCCCGAGACAGGGAAATGATGGCTACACCTTC	CASSLAPRQGNDGYTF
TRBD1	once	TRBV5-1	TRBJ1-1	TGCGCCAGCAGCGGGACAGGGTTGGAAGCTTTCTTT	CASSGTGLEAFF
TRBD1	once	TRBV5-1	TRBJ1-2	TGCGCCAGCAGCTTGAAAGGGGGCTCCTATGGCTACACCTTC	CASSLKGGSYGYTF
TRBD2	NA	TRBV11-1	TRBJ2-7	TGTGCCAGCAGCCCTCCTTGGCTGACTAGCACCTACGAGCAGTACTTC	CASSPPWLTSTYEQYF
TRBD1	NA	TRBV28	TRBJ1-4	TGTGCCAGCAGTTCCGGGACAGCTACTAATGAAAAACTGTTTTTT	CASSSGTATNEKLFF
NA	NA	TRBV18	TRBJ2-7	TGTGCCAGCTCACCCCCTTTGGCAGGGGGGAGCGGGCCAGCCTACGAGCAGTACTTC	CASSPPLAGGSGPAYEQYF
NA	NA	TRBV9	TRBJ1-1	TGTGCCAGCAGCCCCCAACGGGGGAACACTGAAGCTTTCTTT	CASSPQRGNTEAFF
NA	NA	TRBV11-2	TRBJ2-1	TGTGCCAGCAGCCCAACCCGGAGCTCCTACAATGAGCAGTTCTTC	CASSPTRSSYNEQFF
NA	NA	TRBV10-3	TRBJ2-5	TGTGCCATCAGTCCAACAGGGCACCAAGAGACCCAGTACTTC	CAISPTGHQETQYF
NA	once	TRBV7-8	TRBJ2-7	TGTGCCAGCAGCTCGTGGACACCGCCCTACGAGCAGTACTTC	CASSSWTPPYEQYF
NA	NA	TRBV11-2	TRBJ2-1	TGTGCCAGCAGCTTACTTGGTCACGGGAGAGGCTACAATGAGCAGTTCTTC	CASSLLGHGRGYNEQFF
NA	NA	TRBV9	TRBJ2-1	TGTGCCAGCAGCGTAGAAGGAGGATCCTACAATGAGCAGTTCTTC	CASSVEGGSYNEQFF
NA	NA	TRBV4-3	TRBJ1-2	TGCGCCAGCAGCCAAGACTTTGGCCGGAGCTATGGCTACACCTTC	CASSQDFGRSYGYTF
TRBD1	NA	TRBV5-8	TRBJ2-7	TGTGCCAGCAGCTTCGTGGGGACAGCTTCCTACGAGCAGTACTTC	CASSFVGTASYEQYF
NA	once	TRBV21-1	TRBJ2-7	TGTGTGAAAGGGACTAGCGGGAAAGCCCACCACGAGCAGTACTTC	CVKGTSGKAHHEQYF
NA	NA	TRBV28	TRBJ1-4	TGTGCCAGCAGTTTACCCAGGACCGGTGAAAAACTGTTTTTT	CASSLPRTGEKLFF
NA	NA	TRBV7-9	TRBJ2-1	TGTGCCAGCAGCTTAGGGCTCCCAGGGATCACCTACAATGAGCAGTTCTTC	CASSLGLPGITYNEQFF
NA	once	TRBV14	TRBJ1-5	TGTGCCAGCAGCTACGGCGAGGGACGGAAAAGCAATCAGCCCCAGCATTTT	CASSYGEGRKSNQPQHF
NA	NA	TRBV29-1	TRBJ2-3	TGCAGCGTTGAAAGCGGCGAGGGTACGCAGTATTTT	CSVESGEGTQYF
TRBD2	once	TRBV7-9	TRBJ2-1	TGTGCCAGCAGCTTAGATGACGGGAGGCCTAGTACAATGAGACAGTTCTTC	CASSLDDGRPSTMRQFF